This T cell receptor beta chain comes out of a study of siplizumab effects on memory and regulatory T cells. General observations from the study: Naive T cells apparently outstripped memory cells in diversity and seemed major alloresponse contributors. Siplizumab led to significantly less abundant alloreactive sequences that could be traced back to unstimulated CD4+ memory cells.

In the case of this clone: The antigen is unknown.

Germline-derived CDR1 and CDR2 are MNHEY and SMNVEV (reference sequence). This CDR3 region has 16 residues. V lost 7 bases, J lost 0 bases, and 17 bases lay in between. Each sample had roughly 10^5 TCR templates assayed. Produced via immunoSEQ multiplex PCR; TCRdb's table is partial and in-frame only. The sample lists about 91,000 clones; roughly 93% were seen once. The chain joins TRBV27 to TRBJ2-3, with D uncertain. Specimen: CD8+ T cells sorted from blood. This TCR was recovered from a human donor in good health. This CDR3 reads CASTEVMGPSTDTQYF. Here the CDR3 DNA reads TGTGCCAGCACCGAGGTAATGGGCCCTAGCACAGATACGCAGTATTTT.